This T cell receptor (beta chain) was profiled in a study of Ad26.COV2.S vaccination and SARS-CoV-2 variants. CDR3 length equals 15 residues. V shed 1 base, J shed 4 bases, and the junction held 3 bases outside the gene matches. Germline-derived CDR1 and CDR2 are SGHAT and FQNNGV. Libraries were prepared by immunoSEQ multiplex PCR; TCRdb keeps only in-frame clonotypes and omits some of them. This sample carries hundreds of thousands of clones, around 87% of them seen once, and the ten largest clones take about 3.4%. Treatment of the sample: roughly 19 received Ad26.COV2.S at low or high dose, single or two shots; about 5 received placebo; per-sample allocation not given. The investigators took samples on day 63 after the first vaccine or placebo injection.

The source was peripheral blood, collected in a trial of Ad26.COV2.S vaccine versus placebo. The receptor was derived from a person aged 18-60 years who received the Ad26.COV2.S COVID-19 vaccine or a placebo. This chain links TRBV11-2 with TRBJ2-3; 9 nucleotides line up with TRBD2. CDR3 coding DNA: TGTGCCAGCAGCTTAGGGGGACTAGCCTCAGATACGCAGTATTTT. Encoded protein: CASSLGGLASDTQYF.